The entry that follows covers one T cell receptor (beta chain) sequence. The data originate from a study of blood T cell repertoires in COVID-19. Overall study: Acute-phase and convalescent COVID-19 samples originated in the United States, Italy and Spain. In each case, the material was cDNA or gDNA derived from T cells, B-cell-depleted T cells, or PBMCs.

V was shortened by 0 bases and J by 8 bases, with 11 bases between the two germline ends. Germline CDR1 reads SGHRS; CDR2 reads YFSETQ. CDR3 length equals 13 residues. Original analysis: Reference gene primer amplification yielded estimated nucleated cell counts. Here immunoSEQ multiplex PCR was the method, and the copy in TCRdb shows in-frame clones only, minus some. That table is the source of V, J and clone size, and D and trimming were worked out from the DNA. The data show some 48,000 clones, roughly nine tenths seen once. The receptor was derived from a woman aged 80 or older with acute or convalescent COVID-19. The V and J genes are TRBV5-1 and TRBJ1-2; possible D gene TRBD1, 5 bases. The specimen sequenced was peripheral blood. The CDR3: CASSLEVWGGYTF. CDR3 sequence (DNA): TGCGCCAGCAGCTTGGAGGTTTGGGGCGGCTACACCTTC.